Only a few counts were recorded for the clone carrying this TCR beta chain. These data originate in a study of T-cell reconstitution after alpha-beta-depleted transplantation in children. Unique molecular identifiers were used in preparing the TCRbeta library. In TCRdb, the PCR reads were re-called with MiXCR into one record per CDR3 protein. Here the sample spans more than 450,000 distinct CDR3 sequences, 18% being singletons. Germline CDR1 is MNHEY and CDR2 is SMNVEV (reference sequence). With 7 bases clipped from V and 1 base from J, the junction kept 8 bases outside the gene matches. The CDR3 is 15 amino acids.

The clonotype was recovered from a human donor who donated a stem cell graft to a child with acute lymphoblastic leukemia. This material consisted of PBMCs from the stem cell graft donor, taken from the stem cell graft. The rearrangement links TRBV27 to TRBJ1-1; 8 positions match TRBD1. As DNA, the CDR3 is TGTGCCAGCACCCCCTGGACAGGGAAGAACACTGAAGCTTTCTTT. Encoded protein: CASTPWTGKNTEAFF.